The T cell receptor beta chain under discussion was sequenced for a study of pediatric ulcerative colitis. The length of the CDR3 is 16 residues. The ends were cut back, 4 bases at V and 5 bases at J, with 21 bases in the middle. Per the germline V gene, CDR1 is SGHRS and CDR2 is YFSETQ. Concerning this clone: Its matching antigen is unknown.

Study observations and caveats: Clonal expansions reduced rectal repertoire diversity in acute severe colitis. A couple of rectal CDR3 clonotypes occurred in all ulcerative colitis patients.

Profiled with immunoSEQ multiplex PCR; TCRdb holds only in-frame clones, not every one. This table has tens of thousands of clones, about nine tenths appearing once. The rearrangement joins TRBV5-1 to TRBJ1-2; maybe TRBD1 (5 bases). The clonotype comes from a boy younger than 18 who was a control in a study of pediatric ulcerative colitis. The sequencing input was blood. CDR3 nucleotides: TGCGCCAGCAGCCCGGGCAGGGTTTGGGAGGCGTATGGCTACACCTTC. As protein: CASSPGRVWEAYGYTF.